These T cell receptor beta chains were read from a single sample in a study of T cells in Graves' hyperthyroidism and ophthalmopathy. TCRdb processed the multiplex PCR reads anew with MiXCR; each CDR3 protein has one entry. The table includes roughly 640,000 distinct CDR3 sequences, around 16% detected once. Sequencing input: blood. All receptors derive from a woman aged 40-49 years with Graves' ophthalmopathy. The CDR3 runs from the conserved cysteine through the conserved F or W. D genes are given only for firm matches. Clone size is stated in some rows and not others, as once, few, many or a class when expanded.

d_call clone_size cdr3_length j_call v_call cdr3_aa cdr3_nt
- few 13 TRBJ2-7 TRBV20-1 CSARLQGSYEQYF TGCAGTGCTAGGTTGCAGGGGAGCTACGAGCAGTACTTC
TRBD2 few 14 TRBJ2-7 TRBV2 CASSLGLAGHEQYF TGTGCCAGCAGTTTAGGGCTAGCGGGCCACGAGCAGTACTTC
- few 15 TRBJ1-1 TRBV19 CASSIGRGANTEAFF TGTGCCAGTAGTATAGGGCGAGGGGCGAACACTGAAGCTTTCTTT
TRBD1 few 14 TRBJ1-6 TRBV5-5 CASSFMDRESPLHF TGTGCCAGCAGCTTCATGGACAGGGAATCACCCCTCCACTTT
TRBD2 - 15 TRBJ2-5 TRBV7-9 CASSTGLAAQETQYF TGTGCCAGCAGCACCGGACTAGCAGCGCAAGAGACCCAGTACTTC
- - 15 TRBJ1-2 TRBV9 CASSGDSSGNYGYTF TGTGCCAGCAGCGGCGATTCTTCGGGGAACTATGGCTACACCTTC
- - 15 TRBJ1-2 TRBV27 CASSSGIGAAYGYTF TGTGCCAGCAGTTCCGGTATAGGGGCGGCCTATGGCTACACCTTC
- - 17 TRBJ2-5 TRBV19 CASSISQQGAYQETQYF TGTGCCAGTAGTATCTCCCAACAGGGAGCTTACCAAGAGACCCAGTACTTC
- many 14 TRBJ1-3 TRBV6-1 CASSEAFSRNTIYF TGTGCCAGCAGTGAAGCGTTTTCGAGGAACACCATATATTTT
- many 12 TRBJ2-5 TRBV2 CASSQNQETQYF TGTGCCAGCAGCCAAAACCAAGAGACCCAGTACTTC
- many 14 TRBJ1-5 TRBV28 CASSFWTVNQPQHF TGTGCCAGCAGTTTCTGGACAGTTAATCAGCCCCAGCATTTT
- - 15 TRBJ1-1 TRBV6-2/TRBV6-3 CASKQGKFMNTEAFF TGTGCCAGCAAACAGGGAAAATTCATGAACACTGAAGCTTTCTTT
- once 17 TRBJ1-2 TRBV28 CASSLSLTLQGDFGYTF TGTGCCAGCAGTTTAAGTCTTACCCTCCAGGGAGACTTTGGCTACACCTTC
TRBD2 many 14 TRBJ2-5 TRBV20-1 CSALWGGRGETQYF TGCAGTGCCCTGTGGGGCGGGAGGGGTGAGACCCAGTACTTC
- - 12 TRBJ2-2 TRBV30 CAWGVNTGELFF TGTGCCTGGGGAGTGAACACCGGGGAGCTGTTTTTT
- many 11 TRBJ1-1 TRBV20-1 CSAMMSTEAFF TGCAGTGCCATGATGAGCACTGAAGCTTTCTTT
TRBD2 many 17 TRBJ2-1 TRBV7-9 CASSSPRLATALDEQFF TGTGCCAGCAGCTCTCCGCGACTAGCGACCGCCCTCGATGAGCAGTTCTTC
- few 13 TRBJ1-2 TRBV6-4 CASSDREGDGYTF TGTGCCAGCAGTGACAGGGAAGGAGATGGCTACACCTTC
- few 15 TRBJ2-5 TRBV19 CASSREGVSQETQYF TGTGCCAGTAGTAGGGAGGGGGTCTCCCAAGAGACCCAGTACTTC
- - 15 TRBJ1-1 TRBV19 CASSISRQGRSEAFF TGTGCCAGTAGTATTTCCCGCCAGGGGCGATCTGAAGCTTTCTTT
TRBD2 many 14 TRBJ2-7 TRBV28 CASRHQGTSHEQYF TGTGCCAGCAGACATCAGGGGACTAGTCACGAGCAGTACTTC
- - 14 TRBJ2-3 TRBV6-1 CASSYGLSTDTQYF TGTGCCAGCAGTTATGGGCTCAGCACAGATACGCAGTATTTT
- many 16 TRBJ1-4 TRBV12-3/TRBV12-4 CASSYSEGSTNEKLFF TGTGCCAGCAGCTACTCGGAGGGTTCAACTAATGAAAAACTGTTTTTT
- many 13 TRBJ1-1 TRBV12-3/TRBV12-4 CASSGWENTEAFF TGTGCCAGCAGCGGCTGGGAGAACACTGAAGCTTTCTTT
- many 13 TRBJ2-3 TRBV2 CAAYDASTDTQYF TGTGCCGCTTATGATGCGTCCACAGATACGCAGTATTTT
- many 12 TRBJ1-5 TRBV18 CASSPDNQPQHF TGTGCCAGCTCACCCGACAATCAGCCCCAGCATTTT
TRBD2 many 13 TRBJ2-1 TRBV5-1 CASSLGGEGEQFF TGCGCCAGCAGCTTGGGGGGGGAGGGGGAGCAGTTCTTC
TRBD1 many 14 TRBJ2-7 TRBV4-1 CASRQEDRAYEQYF TGCGCCAGCAGACAAGAGGACAGGGCCTACGAGCAGTACTTC
TRBD1 many 13 TRBJ1-2 TRBV20-1 CSARDRGRDGYTF TGCAGTGCTAGGGACAGGGGGCGCGATGGCTACACCTTC
- - 16 TRBJ2-2 TRBV5-1 CASSLGPGAYTGELFF TGCGCCAGCAGCTTGGGTCCAGGGGCGTACACCGGGGAGCTGTTTTTT
- many 13 TRBJ2-1 TRBV11-2 CASSLNLYNEQFF TGTGCCAGCAGCTTAAACCTCTACAATGAGCAGTTCTTC
TRBD2 many 14 TRBJ2-1 TRBV20-1 CSAAPSGRRNEQFF TGCAGTGCTGCCCCTAGCGGGAGAAGAAATGAGCAGTTCTTC
TRBD2 - 15 TRBJ2-1 TRBV5-1 CASSPVGGSAYEQFF TGCGCCAGCAGCCCGGTGGGCGGGAGCGCCTATGAGCAGTTCTTC
- - 13 TRBJ1-3 TRBV20-1 CSATGEGRNTIYF TGCAGTGCTACAGGGGAGGGTAGAAACACCATATATTTT
- - 13 TRBJ1-2 TRBV6-2/TRBV6-3 CASSTSGTYGYTF TGTGCCAGCAGTACCTCCGGGACTTATGGCTACACCTTC
- many 15 TRBJ2-7 TRBV18 CASSPLLRDFNEQYF TGTGCCAGCTCACCACTCCTCCGGGACTTCAACGAGCAGTACTTC
- few 13 TRBJ2-1 TRBV19 CASSLLLRNEQFF TGTGCCAGTAGTTTACTATTGCGCAATGAGCAGTTCTTC
- - 13 TRBJ1-3 TRBV3-1 CASGRTSGNTIYF TGTGCCAGCGGCCGGACCTCTGGAAACACCATATATTTT
- many 13 TRBJ2-5 TRBV30 CAWRGVGGETQYF TGTGCCTGGAGAGGGGTTGGGGGGGAGACCCAGTACTTC
- few 14 TRBJ2-1 TRBV19 CASSVAEAINEQFF TGTGCCAGTAGTGTAGCGGAGGCAATCAATGAGCAGTTCTTC
- - 17 TRBJ1-5 TRBV6-2/TRBV6-3 CASSYSGTEVSNQPQHF TGTGCCAGCAGTTACTCAGGGACGGAAGTTAGCAATCAGCCCCAGCATTTT